The 30 T cell receptor beta chains below all came from one sample that was sequenced in a study of identical twins. A single record per CDR3 protein comes from TCRdb applying MiXCR to the 5' RACE reads. The sample lists some 590,000 distinct CDR3 sequences, 9.6% occurring once. In addition, the sample was reused for a study of yellow fever vaccine responses in identical twins.

The sample consisted of PBMCs. The receptor set was obtained from a woman under 30 in good health.

The J gene is TRBJ2-1, the V gene TRBV28, with TRBD1 identical over 9 bases. Looked up from germline, CDR1 is MDHEN and CDR2 is SYDVKM. The CDR3 length is 18 residues. The junction had 13 bases not matched to a gene; V was cut back by 2 bases and J by 5 bases. This CDR3 is CASSLTPAGTGPNNEQFF. The DNA of the CDR3 is TGTGCCAGCAGTTTAACCCCCGCCGGGACAGGGCCCAACAATGAGCAGTTCTTC. The whole variable domain, filled in from reference TRBV28 and TRBJ2-1, reads DVKVTQSSRYLVKRTGEKVFLECVQDMDHENMFWYRQDPGLGLRLIYFSYDVKMKEKGDIPEGYSVSREKKERFSLILESASTNQTSMYLCASSLTPAGTGPNNEQFFGPGTRLTVL.

This clonotype was picked up a small number of times. V gene TRBV29-1 combines with J gene TRBJ2-1, with a tentative D call TRBD2 (6 bases). With 3 bases removed from V and 6 bases from J, the gap between germline ends came to 18 bases. The CDR3 totals 15 residues. From germline, CDR1 is SQVTM and CDR2 ANQGSEA. The CDR3 DNA sequence: TGCAGCGTTGACCCACTGGCCTTGGGAGGCAATGAGCAGTTCTTC. This codes for CSVDPLALGGNEQFF.

This clonotype was found a few times. V gene TRBV9 combines with J gene TRBJ2-4; weak D call: TRBD2 (5 bases). The V gene lost 0 bases and the J gene lost 0 bases, with 7 bases spanning the gap. This CDR3 has 15 residues. Germline loops: CDR1 SGDLS, CDR2 YYNGEE. CDR3 residues: CASSVDGKAKNIQYF. The CDR3 bases are TGTGCCAGCAGCGTAGACGGGAAAGCCAAAAACATTCAGTACTTC.

J is TRBJ2-7 and V is TRBV7-2, with 14 nucleotides matching TRBD2. The junction had 7 bases not matched to a gene; V was cut back by 4 bases and J by 2 bases. Germline lookup yields CDR1 SGHTA and CDR2 FQGNSA. The CDR3 is 17 residues long. In DNA, the CDR3 is TGTGCCAGCAGCTGGAGGACTAGCGGGGGGAGCACCTACGAGCAGTACTTC. Its translation is CASSWRTSGGSTYEQYF.

V usage is TRBV20-1 and J usage is TRBJ1-2; no firm D call. Germline V gene sequence: CDR1 DFQATT, CDR2 SNEGSKA (reference sequence). V was trimmed by 6 bases and J by 8 bases, leaving 13 bases between them. This CDR3 region has 11 residues. The CDR3 DNA sequence: TGCAGTGCATGGGCCGGGCGCGGCTACACCTTC. Its protein is CSAWAGRGYTF.

CDR3: CAINRRENYEQYF. CDR3 coding DNA: TGTGCCATCAATCGGCGGGAAAACTACGAGCAGTACTTC. The chain is built from TRBV10-3 and TRBJ2-7; tentative D call: TRBD2 (6 bases). The V gene's germline CDR1 is ENHRY and CDR2 SYGVKD. This CDR3 has 13 residues. Trimming took off 7 bases at V and 3 bases at J, with 13 bases between the two ends.

CDR3 region: CASRLAGDNTQYF. The CDR3, as DNA: TGTGCCAGCCGCCTGGCGGGGGACAATACGCAGTATTTT. This chain uses TRBV7-2 with TRBJ2-3; weak D call: TRBD2 (7 bases). V gave up 8 bases and J gave up 7 bases, with 16 bases separating them. This CDR3 comprises 13 residues. CDR1 and CDR2 from the germline V gene are SGHTA and FQGNSA.

This clonotype was counted only a few times. The rearrangement joins TRBV29-1 to TRBJ1-1; D is ambiguous. The CDR3 is made up of 11 amino acids. Germline V CDR1 and CDR2: SQVTM, ANQGSEA. V gave up 7 bases and J gave up 4 bases, with 10 bases separating them. CDR3 nucleotide sequence: TGCAGCGGAGGCCTCGCCACTGAAGCTTTCTTT. Its translation is CSGGLATEAFF.

Only a few counts were recorded for this clonotype. The chain carries TRBV11-2 and TRBJ2-1; D call uncertain. The CDR3 has 16 amino acids. Looked up from germline, CDR1 is SGHAT and CDR2 is FQNNGV. V lost 6 bases and J 8 bases, leaving 23 bases between the germline ends. CDR3 region: CASRTNRGPSWDEQFF. CDR3 nucleotides: TGTGCCAGCAGAACAAACCGTGGGCCTAGTTGGGATGAGCAGTTCTTC.

In this sample, this clonotype turned up a few times. The chain has TRBV14 and TRBJ2-5; 10 bases agree with TRBD2. The CDR3 is 16 residues long. Germline CDR1 and CDR2: SGHDN and FVKESK. The J segment lost 5 bases and the V segment lost 0 bases, leaving 6 bases of the junction unmatched. This CDR3 reads CASSQELVAGGETQYF. For the CDR3, the DNA is TGTGCCAGCAGCCAAGAGCTTGTAGCGGGGGGTGAGACCCAGTACTTC.

This clonotype has at least ten counts. V is TRBV20-1 and J is TRBJ2-1; 8 nucleotides agree with TRBD2. J gave up 10 bases and V 5 bases, and 13 bases lay outside the gene matches. The germline CDR1 and CDR2 sequences are DFQATT and SNEGSKA (reference sequence). The CDR3 sequence is 14 residues long. CDR3 residues: CSALALAEVSEQFF. The CDR3 DNA reads as TGCAGTGCTCTAGCACTAGCGGAGGTGAGCGAGCAGTTCTTC.

This clonotype was seen a few times. The gene calls are TRBV7-9 and TRBJ2-6; D perhaps matches TRBD1 (6 bases). The CDR3 contains 15 residues. V shed 5 bases and J shed 2 bases, with 10 bases lying between them. Germline V gene data show CDR1 as SEHNR and CDR2 as FQNEAQ (reference sequence). CDR3 amino acids: CASSAGTTGANVLTF. Here the CDR3 DNA reads TGTGCCAGCAGCGCCGGGACAACTGGGGCCAACGTCCTGACTTTC. Together with reference TRBV7-9 and TRBJ2-6, the CDR3 gives the full variable domain: DTGVSQNPRHKITKRGQNVTFRCDPISEHNRLYWYRQTLGQGPEFLTYFQNEAQLEKSRLLSDRFSAERPKGSFSTLEIQRTEQGDSAMYLCASSAGTTGANVLTFGAGSRLTVL.

This chain connects TRBV7-2 to TRBJ2-3; D might be TRBD2 (6 bases). Germline CDR1 reads SGHTA; CDR2 reads FQGNSA. Trimming cost V 2 bases and J 3 bases, with 15 bases left between them. This CDR3 comprises 16 residues. The CDR3 sequence is CASSLWGGKGTDTQYF. Written as DNA, the CDR3 is TGTGCCAGCAGCTTATGGGGCGGGAAGGGGACAGATACGCAGTATTTT.

The chain joins TRBV5-1 to TRBJ2-3; TRBD1 aligns across 7 bases. The CDR3 totals 15 residues. Germline assignment: CDR1 SGHRS and CDR2 YFSETQ. J lost 4 bases, V lost 5 bases, and 10 bases had no gene match. The CDR3 region has the DNA TGCGCCAGCAGTTTTACAGGGGTTAAGGCAGATACGCAGTATTTT. It codes for CASSFTGVKADTQYF.

V gene TRBV6-1 combines with J gene TRBJ2-2; D is uncertain. The CDR3 runs 14 residues. V was cut by 7 bases and J by 6 bases, with 15 bases left in between. In germline, CDR1 is MNHNS, CDR2 SASEGT. The CDR3 protein is CASNQRHSPGELFF. As DNA, the CDR3 is TGTGCCAGCAACCAGAGGCATTCACCCGGGGAGCTGTTTTTT.

The chain joins TRBV5-1 to TRBJ2-3; a weak D match, TRBD2 (5 bases). Germline assignment: CDR1 SGHRS and CDR2 YFSETQ. V shed 0 bases and J shed 4 bases, with 9 bases lying between them. The CDR3 has 14 amino acids. The CDR3 region has the DNA TGCGCCAGCAGCTTGGCCGAGGGCGCAGATACGCAGTATTTT. Amino acids: CASSLAEGADTQYF.

This clonotype was counted a few times. The chain recombines TRBV30 with TRBJ2-5; 8 positions agree with TRBD2. Trimming at V came to 2 bases and at J to 5 bases, leaving 13 bases not matched to a gene. There are 16 residues in the CDR3. The V gene's germline CDR1 is GTSNPN and CDR2 SVGIG (reference sequence). CDR3 region: CAWSKIAGLLEETQYF. In nucleotides, the CDR3 is TGTGCCTGGAGTAAAATAGCGGGGTTACTGGAGGAGACCCAGTACTTC.

J is TRBJ1-1 and V is TRBV27; TRBD1 matches at 8 bases. The germline V gene has CDR1 MNHEY and CDR2 SMNVEV (reference sequence). CDR3 length: 16 residues. Trimming took 3 bases from V and 0 from J; bases not matched to a gene: 6. CDR3 sequence (DNA): TGTGCCAGCAGTTTTGGACAGGGAAAATTGAACACTGAAGCTTTCTTT. Amino acid sequence: CASSFGQGKLNTEAFF.

This rearrangement joins TRBV29-1 to TRBJ1-1; D unclear. Germline CDR1 is SQVTM and CDR2 is ANQGSEA. Trimming took 4 bases from V and 1 from J, leaving 10 bases between them. The CDR3 is 13 residues long. In DNA form, the CDR3 reads TGCAGCGTTGTATGGCAGGAGAACACTGAAGCTTTCTTT. Its protein product is CSVVWQENTEAFF.

This clonotype has only a few counts. The V gene is TRBV27, the J gene TRBJ2-3; D not resolved. Germline V lookup: CDR1 MNHEY, CDR2 SMNVEV (reference sequence). V lost 2 bases, J lost 6 bases, and 9 bases lay in between. The CDR3 is 13 amino acids. DNA for the CDR3: TGTGCCAGCAGTTTAGGAGATTCTGATACGCAGTATTTT. This encodes CASSLGDSDTQYF.

The genes are TRBV2 and TRBJ2-2; possibly TRBD1 or TRBD2 for D (5 bases each). The CDR3 runs to 13 residues. Germline CDR1 and CDR2: SNHLY and FYNNEI. The V end was cut by 8 bases, the J end by 1 base, with 8 bases between. The CDR3 loop is CASGAGNTGELFF. The CDR3 DNA reads as TGTGCCAGCGGGGCGGGGAACACCGGGGAGCTGTTTTTT.

This rearrangement joins TRBV6-5 to TRBJ2-1; tentatively, D is TRBD1 (5 bases). Germline CDR1 is MNHEY and CDR2 is SVGAGI. The CDR3 runs 14 residues. V lost 2 bases and J lost 8, with 13 bases in between. The CDR3 protein is CASSYGAGLDEQFF. As DNA, the CDR3 is TGTGCCAGCAGTTACGGGGCAGGGCTGGATGAGCAGTTCTTC.

The chain combines TRBV6-1 with TRBJ2-7; D is perhaps TRBD1 (6 bases). Germline assignment: CDR1 MNHNS and CDR2 SASEGT. CDR3 length: 14 residues. Deletions cut 6 bases from V and 2 bases from J, with 14 bases between. CDR3 sequence reads: CASSPSWDTYEQYF. In DNA form, the CDR3 reads TGTGCCAGCAGCCCGAGTTGGGACACCTACGAGCAGTACTTC.

This chain joins TRBV2 and TRBJ1-2; weak D call: TRBD1 (5 bases). Per the germline V gene, CDR1 is SNHLY and CDR2 is FYNNEI. Trimming took off 6 bases at V and 1 base at J, with 12 bases between the two ends. The CDR3 has 14 residues. CDR3 bases: TGTGCCAGCAGGACCACCGGGGGTAACTATGGCTACACCTTC. Its translation: CASRTTGGNYGYTF.

V gene TRBV27 combines with J gene TRBJ2-2, with TRBD2 matching over 8 bases. The CDR3 loop spans 14 amino acids. The J segment lost 5 bases and the V segment lost 6 bases, leaving 5 bases of the junction unmatched. The germline V gene encodes CDR1 MNHEY and CDR2 SMNVEV (reference sequence). CDR3 in amino acids: CASRPGLVTGELFF. For the CDR3, the DNA is TGTGCCAGCAGGCCGGGACTAGTGACCGGGGAGCTGTTTTTT.

The CDR3 region is CASSLVANQPQHF. The CDR3 region has the DNA TGTGCCAGCAGCTTAGTCGCCAATCAGCCCCAGCATTTT. The V call is TRBV7-2, the J call TRBJ1-5, with D hard to call. V lost 1 base to trimming and J lost 3 bases, with 4 bases between them. The germline V gene encodes CDR1 SGHTA and CDR2 FQGNSA. This CDR3 region has 13 residues.

The table lists this clonotype with a few counts. Here the CDR3 DNA reads TGCAGTGCTAAGGTGCCGGGAGTGAACACTGAAGCTTTCTTT. This codes for CSAKVPGVNTEAFF. The chain uses TRBV20-1 and TRBJ1-1, with D unresolved. Germline V lookup: CDR1 DFQATT, CDR2 SNEGSKA (reference sequence). The CDR3 is made up of 14 amino acids. Between the trimmed V and J ends, which lost 4 bases and 0 bases, there was a span of 12 bases.

This clonotype was recorded at least ten times. This rearrangement joins TRBV6-5 to TRBJ2-2; the D gene could be TRBD1 or TRBD2 (5 bases each). V was cut by 3 bases and J by 5 bases, with 16 bases left in between. CDR3 size: 16 residues. CDR1 is MNHEY, CDR2 SVGAGI, per germline. The CDR3, as DNA: TGTGCCAGCAGTTATGGGATATCCAGGGAGACCGGGGAGCTGTTTTTT. Residues: CASSYGISRETGELFF.

This clonotype was observed a handful of times. The chain employs TRBV5-6 and TRBJ2-7; D remains unclear. Between the trimmed V and J ends, which lost 4 bases and 3 bases, there was a span of 14 bases. The germline CDR1 and CDR2 sequences are SGHDT and YYEEEE. The CDR3 loop spans 14 amino acids. This CDR3 reads CASSLVDGDYEQYF. DNA for the CDR3: TGTGCCAGCAGCCTTGTGGACGGAGACTACGAGCAGTACTTC.

A few counts support this clonotype. The V call is TRBV20-1, the J call TRBJ1-5; 9 bases are a match to TRBD1. Per the germline V gene, CDR1 is DFQATT and CDR2 is SNEGSKA (reference sequence). The length of the CDR3 is 14 residues. J was trimmed by 2 bases and V by 5 bases; bases with no gene match: 4. CDR3 region: CSARDRAGNQPQHF. CDR3 nucleotides: TGCAGTGCTCGGGACAGGGCTGGCAATCAGCCCCAGCATTTT.